A single count supports the clone carrying this T cell receptor (beta chain). Its antigen is undetermined. This entry belongs to a study of T cell responses to AZD1222 COVID-19 vaccine. Study-wide findings and caveats: Targeting of unmutated variant regions was reportedly seen in nearly half of spike-specific TCRs.

CDR3 length: 14 amino acids. V gave up 4 bases and J gave up 5 bases; unmatched junction bases: 8. Germline V gives CDR1 MNHEY, CDR2 SVGAGI. The protocol was immunoSEQ multiplex PCR, while the TCRdb copy is restricted to in-frame clones and leaves out a portion. The data contain fewer than 50,000 clones, around three quarters of them singletons. This chain connects TRBV6-5 to TRBJ2-7; 7 bases match TRBD2. This clonotype was sampled from an adult in good health. This specimen consisted of peripheral blood, obtained on day 0 of AZD1222 vaccination. The CDR3 bases are TGTGCCAGCAGTTCGGCCGGGGGGTATCACGAGCAGTACTTC. Its protein product is CASSSAGGYHEQYF.